This T cell receptor (beta chain) was observed in a study of circulating CD8 cells and anti-PD-1 response in melanoma. Across the whole study: About 45% of the 13 patients had prior targeted therapy or immunotherapy; seven did not. Response groups: complete/partial responders versus stable/progressive non-responders.

From live CD3+CD8+TCRalphabeta+ cells, four PD-1 and/or TIGIT subsets were sorted. TCR libraries were prepared from roughly 15 ng of total RNA with the QIAseq Immune Repertoire TCR panel. MiXCR was run by TCRdb on the reads, yielding one entry per CDR3 protein. The table lists 450 to 600 distinct CDR3 sequences, around a tenth of them singletons. By share of the sample, this clonotype is medium-sized (0.01 to 0.1%). The antigen remains undetermined. Germline CDR1 KGHDR, CDR2 SFDVKD. V dropped 2 bases and J dropped 4; count of bases not matched to a gene: 4. There are 15 residues in the CDR3. The study's findings and limits: At M1, fewer than 7% of TRB clonotypes appeared in multiple subsets. Tumor reactivity was tested by peptide assays on expanded sorted subsets.

The chain combines TRBV24-1 with TRBJ2-1; 7 bases match TRBD1. The TCR originated in a human donor with melanoma. Sequencing was performed on CD8+ T cells from PBMCs, taken at baseline or after one month of anti-PD-1 therapy (not recorded which). The CDR3 region has the DNA TGTGCCACCAGTGATTGCCGGGACAGATACAATGAGCAGTTCTTC. Amino acids: CATSDCRDRYNEQFF.